The clone carrying this TCR beta chain was seen many times. Its antigen is unidentified. The authors ran a second PCR of about 7 to 12 cycles using a sample-barcoded 5' primer and a J-beta primer mix. Each CDR3 protein is one row after TCRdb ran MiXCR on the 5' RACE reads. The top ten hold around 16% of the sample, which has hundreds of thousands of distinct CDR3 sequences, roughly 31% seen once. V was clipped by 8 bases and J by 0 bases, with 4 bases between them. The CDR3 totals 11 residues. This sample is drawn from a study of blood T cells in healthy people across ages. Turning to the study itself: About one barcoded beta molecule per two T cells was the capture yield of template switching. The study's findings and limits: Diversity of TCR beta correlated strongly with naive T cell percentage. Unsorted PBMCs ruled out conclusive naive versus antigen-experienced comparison. Per million T cells, TCR beta diversity dropped roughly linearly as age increased.

The sequencing sample was made of blood. The V and J genes are TRBV12-3 or TRBV12-4 and TRBJ1-1, with D hard to call. The TCR originated in a woman older than 75 in good health. CDR3: CASGLNTEAFF. The CDR3 DNA sequence: TGTGCCAGCGGTCTGAACACTGAAGCTTTCTTT.